This T cell receptor beta chain was captured by sequencing in a study of T cells after yellow fever vaccination. Findings and limits, study-wide: A large majority of primary-vaccination clones showed up again after the booster (roughly 95% CD4, around 88% CD8). Abundant clonotypes from the bulk population could have been carried over as contaminants into FACS-sorted repertoires.

The 5'RACE template-switching step produced TCR cDNA and added a universal primer site and UMIs. TCRdb recomputed calls from the 5' RACE reads with MiXCR, one row per CDR3 protein. The table records some 350,000 distinct CDR3 sequences, about 4% of them present only once. This clonotype was counted a few times. Its specificity is unknown. CDR1 is MGHRA, CDR2 YSYEKL, per germline. V lost 1 base and J 4 bases, leaving 13 bases between the germline ends. The CDR3 is 15 amino acids. This specimen consisted of PBMCs, obtained 5 days after the yellow fever booster vaccination. The chain combines TRBV4-1 with TRBJ1-1; D call uncertain. The clonotype originates from a man between 18 and 29 years old who received the YFV17D yellow fever vaccine. The DNA for the CDR3 is TGCGCCAGCAGCCAAGCCAGGTCGCTGGCCACTGAAGCTTTCTTT. Translation: CASSQARSLATEAFF.